These T cell receptor beta chains were read from a single sample in a study of T cell repertoires in cytomegalovirus infection. Each CDR3 protein gets one entry after TCRdb re-called the reads with MiXCR. The sample consists of roughly 640,000 distinct CDR3 sequences, approximately 25% of them appearing once. The sequencing input was CD8+ T cells from PBMCs. All receptors derive from a human donor in good health (CMV status not recorded). Some clones in this sample may be carry-over from other donors' samples. The CDR3 runs from the conserved cysteine through the conserved F or W. D genes are given only for firm matches. Rows give clone size only sometimes, using once, few, many, or a class for an expanded clone.

j_call,v_call,d_call,clone_size,cdr3_aa,cdr3_nt
TRBJ2-1,TRBV27,NA,NA,CASSLGTPAGSYNEQFF,TGTGCCAGCAGTCTGGGGACACCTGCCGGCTCCTACAATGAGCAGTTCTTC
TRBJ1-6,TRBV27,TRBD1,NA,CASSLPGGGSPLHF,TGTGCCAGCAGTTTACCAGGGGGCGGTTCACCCCTCCACTTT
TRBJ2-3,TRBV20-1,NA,few,CSATTGTDTQYF,TGCAGTGCTACCACAGGCACAGATACGCAGTATTTT
TRBJ2-1,TRBV28,TRBD1,few,CASSLHRGRGLADEQFF,TGTGCCAGCAGTCTCCACAGGGGGCGCGGGTTGGCGGACGAGCAGTTCTTC
TRBJ2-1,TRBV24-1,NA,NA,CATSDPTLRWQFF,TGTGCCACCAGTGACCCTACCCTAAGATGGCAGTTCTTC
TRBJ1-4,TRBV7-9,NA,few,CASSFQWEESTNEKLFF,TGTGCCAGCAGCTTTCAATGGGAGGAATCGACTAATGAAAAACTGTTTTTT
TRBJ1-3,TRBV9,NA,NA,CASSEPGNTIYF,TGTGCCAGCAGCGAGCCAGGAAACACCATATATTTT
TRBJ1-5,TRBV19,NA,NA,CASSSLGVQPQHF,TGTGCCAGTAGTTCCCTCGGGGTGCAGCCCCAGCATTTT
TRBJ1-5,TRBV28,NA,NA,CASYLEGKDQPQHF,TGTGCCAGCTATCTTGAGGGTAAGGATCAGCCCCAGCATTTT
TRBJ1-1,TRBV5-3,NA,NA,CASSPNFGQMNTEAFF,TGTGCCAGCAGCCCCAACTTCGGACAGATGAACACTGAAGCTTTCTTT
TRBJ1-2,TRBV12-5,TRBD1,many,CASGWTGAEGYTF,TGTGCTAGTGGTTGGACAGGGGCGGAAGGCTACACCTTC
TRBJ1-2,TRBV2,TRBD1,few,CANLEARGQSSYGYTF,TGTGCCAACTTGGAGGCACGGGGACAGAGTTCCTATGGCTACACCTTC
TRBJ2-3,TRBV11-1,NA,NA,CTSSLVGRTDTQYF,TGTACCAGCAGCTTAGTGGGTCGCACAGATACGCAGTATTTT
TRBJ2-2,TRBV5-4,TRBD2,NA,CASSQRTSGGELFF,TGTGCCAGCAGCCAACGGACTAGCGGCGGGGAGCTGTTTTTT
TRBJ2-5,TRBV6-6,NA,NA,CASSYARNQETQYF,TGTGCCAGCAGTTACGCCCGAAACCAAGAGACCCAGTACTTC
TRBJ1-2,TRBV7-2,NA,many,CASSFGSLYGYTF,TGTGCCAGCAGCTTTGGCAGTCTCTATGGCTACACCTTC
TRBJ2-3,TRBV12-3/TRBV12-4,NA,NA,CASSLGYGGDTQYF,TGTGCCAGCAGTTTGGGGTACGGGGGAGATACGCAGTATTTT
TRBJ2-2,TRBV6-6,TRBD1,few,CASSYPTGVGSGELFF,TGTGCCAGCAGTTACCCCACAGGGGTAGGATCCGGGGAGCTGTTTTTT
TRBJ2-3,TRBV29-1,NA,few,CSVRGLPTDTQYF,TGCAGCGTCCGGGGCCTCCCCACAGATACGCAGTATTTT
TRBJ2-1,TRBV27,TRBD1,NA,CASSDGQGIDEQFF,TGTGCCAGCAGTGACGGACAGGGGATCGATGAGCAGTTCTTC
TRBJ2-7,TRBV29-1,NA,NA,CSVVWGEQYF,TGCAGCGTTGTGTGGGGCGAGCAGTACTTC
TRBJ2-1,TRBV20-1,NA,NA,CSAEDGAHVLEQFF,TGCAGTGCTGAGGACGGGGCCCACGTCCTTGAGCAGTTCTTC
TRBJ2-7,TRBV2,NA,NA,CASSEWGVSSYEQYF,TGTGCCAGCAGTGAGTGGGGGGTGAGCTCCTACGAGCAGTACTTC
TRBJ1-2,TRBV6-5,NA,few,CASSYGWGSGYTF,TGTGCCAGCAGTTACGGGTGGGGATCCGGCTACACCTTC
TRBJ1-1,TRBV28,NA,few,CASTIWGIRERAFF,TGTGCCAGCACCATTTGGGGGATTCGAGAGCGAGCTTTCTTT
TRBJ2-3,TRBV20-1,TRBD2,few,CSASPWAGGSPDTQYF,TGCAGTGCTAGTCCTTGGGCGGGGGGGTCCCCGGATACGCAGTATTTT
TRBJ1-1,TRBV4-1,TRBD1,NA,CASSQEGTGENEAFF,TGCGCCAGCAGCCAAGAGGGGACAGGGGAAAATGAAGCTTTCTTT
TRBJ1-6,TRBV7-9,NA,NA,CASSSVITPLHF,TGTGCCAGCAGCTCTGTAATCACACCCCTCCACTTT
TRBJ2-2,TRBV7-2,TRBD2,many,CASSLMSGGAFTGELFF,TGTGCCAGCAGCTTAATGAGCGGGGGGGCGTTCACCGGGGAGCTGTTTTTT
TRBJ2-3,TRBV2,NA,NA,CASTWTRDTQYF,TGTGCCAGCACATGGACCAGGGATACGCAGTATTTT
TRBJ2-1,TRBV5-6,NA,many,CASSLGPGTYNEQFF,TGTGCCAGCAGCTTGGGTCCGGGTACGTACAATGAGCAGTTCTTC
TRBJ1-2,TRBV29-1,TRBD1,once,CSVEGGQLQGYGYTF,TGCAGCGTTGAAGGGGGACAGCTCCAAGGCTATGGCTACACCTTC
TRBJ1-2,TRBV7-9,TRBD1,many,CASSPTGGNYGYTF,TGTGCCAGCAGCCCGACAGGGGGCAACTATGGCTACACCTTC
TRBJ1-2,TRBV7-6,NA,few,CASSLPTGLANYGYTF,TGTGCCAGCAGCTTACCTACAGGGTTAGCTAACTATGGCTACACCTTC
TRBJ2-3,TRBV6-5,TRBD1,NA,CASSYSDRGSTDTQYF,TGTGCCAGCAGTTACTCCGACAGGGGTAGCACAGATACGCAGTATTTT
TRBJ1-2,TRBV10-3,TRBD1,NA,CAILTGMDSGYTF,TGTGCCATTTTGACAGGGATGGACTCTGGCTACACCTTC